These 9 T cell receptor beta chains originate from one sample sequenced in a study of monozygotic twins with cystic fibrosis. TCRdb's copy holds only in-frame clones and misses some; the assay was immunoSEQ multiplex PCR. Among a few thousand clones listed, around 96% were seen once. Sample: blood. The receptors were sampled from a boy aged 2 to 10 with cystic fibrosis.

V is TRBV18 and J is TRBJ2-7; D call uncertain. CDR3 size: 14 residues. Deletions cut 6 bases from V and 4 bases from J, with 16 bases between. The germline CDR1 and CDR2 sequences are KGHSH and LQKENI. The CDR3 nucleotides read TGTGCCAGCTCCGTAGAGCCAGATCCTTACGAGCAGTACGTC. This gives the protein CASSVEPDPYEQYV.

This clone was found once. The chain recombines TRBV6-5 with TRBJ1-2; D ambiguous. Germline-derived CDR1 and CDR2 are MNHEY and SVGAGI. The CDR3 is 13 residues long. V lost 2 bases, J lost 6 bases, and 10 bases lay in between. The CDR3 loop is CASSYTGVHGYTF. CDR3 DNA: TGTGCCAGCAGTTACACCGGGGTACATGGCTACACCTTC.

The V gene is TRBV25-1, the J gene TRBJ1-2; TRBD1 matches at 7 bases. The CDR3 has 16 residues. Germline assignment: CDR1 MGHDK and CDR2 SYGVNS. V was pared by 3 bases and J by 5 bases, with 12 bases of the junction left unmatched. The CDR3 reads CASSEVSTGRGYGYTF. CDR3 DNA sequence: TGTGCCAGCAGTGAGGTTTCGACAGGGCGGGGGTATGGCTACACCTTC.

The V gene is TRBV7-9, the J gene TRBJ1-2; no firm D call. V dropped 0 bases and J dropped 4 bases, with 15 bases sitting between them. The CDR3 totals 16 residues. Germline CDR1 is SEHNR and CDR2 is FQNEAQ (reference sequence). CDR3 coding DNA: TGTGCCAGCAGCTTAGCAGGGCGCTCCACTCTCTATGGCTACACCTTC. This codes for CASSLAGRSTLYGYTF. Filled out from reference TRBV7-9 and TRBJ1-2, the complete variable domain reads DTGVSQNPRHKITKRGQNVTFRCDPISEHNRLYWYRQTLGQGPEFLTYFQNEAQLEKSRLLSDRFSAERPKGSFSTLEIQRTEQGDSAMYLCASSLAGRSTLYGYTFGSGTRLTVV.

The rearrangement uses TRBV7-8 and TRBJ1-1; 9 bases line up with TRBD1. V lost 4 bases, J lost 3 bases, and 3 bases stayed unmatched. The CDR3 covers 14 residues. Looked up from germline, CDR1 is SGHVS and CDR2 is FQNEAQ. CDR3: CASSSRQGDTEAFF. DNA of the CDR3: TGTGCCAGCAGCTCCCGACAGGGGGACACTGAAGCTTTCTTT.

The rearrangement joins TRBV10-2 to TRBJ1-2; the D is unclear. Trimming pared 4 bases from V and 5 bases from J, leaving 11 bases between. Germline lookup yields CDR1 WSHSY and CDR2 SAAADI. This CDR3 is built from 13 residues. The CDR3 DNA follows: TGCGCCAGCAGTGGGGCGGGGTTGTATGGCTACACCTTC. Translating gives CASSGAGLYGYTF.

The CDR3 loop is CACLGNTGELFF. Written as DNA, the CDR3 is TGTGCCTGTTTGGGGAACACCGGGGAGCTGTTTTTT. The chain links TRBV2 to TRBJ2-2; D uncertain. Germline V gene data show CDR1 as SNHLY and CDR2 as FYNNEI. Trimming took 11 bases from V and 1 from J, leaving 8 bases between them. This CDR3 has 12 amino acids.

The sample holds one count of this clone. The chain links TRBV9 to TRBJ1-4; 7 bases are a match to TRBD1. Germline V CDR1 and CDR2: SGDLS, YYNGEE. CDR3 length equals 15 residues. The V segment lost 3 bases and the J segment 5 bases; nucleotides outside the gene matches: 7. The CDR3 region is CASSERQGTNEKLFF. In nucleotides, the CDR3 is TGTGCCAGCAGCGAAAGACAGGGTACGAATGAAAAACTGTTTTTT.

The chain couples TRBV19 to TRBJ1-6, with D hard to call. CDR3 length: 17 residues. Germline CDR1 reads LNHDA; CDR2 reads SQIVND (reference sequence). The V end was cut by 3 bases, the J end by 0 bases, with 12 bases between. The CDR3 protein is CASSIDWGSSYNSPLHF. The CDR3 DNA reads as TGTGCCAGTAGTATTGATTGGGGAAGCTCCTATAATTCACCCCTCCACTTT.